The present T cell receptor beta chain was sequenced within a study of shared clonotypes between healthy human individuals. The sample holds one count of this clone. With 0 bases clipped from V and 3 bases from J, the junction kept 3 bases outside the gene matches. Germline CDR1 is SGHRS and CDR2 is YFSETQ. The CDR3 consists of 16 residues. There were no recent acute infections or vaccinations among the donors, who were healthy HIV-negative adults. CD4+ cell separation produced CD45RA+ naive and CD45RA-negative memory subsets. In the sorted-subset replicate PCRs, 150 to 250 ng DNA, roughly 29,000 T cell genomes, was used. Repertoires were generated with immunoSEQ multiplex PCR, while TCRdb's copy carries only in-frame clones and drops some. The top ten hold approximately 0.44% of the sample, which has approximately 1.5 million clones, roughly 98% seen once.

The sequence came from a young man in good health. The specimen sequenced was naive CD4+ T cells sorted from blood. Subset meaning: CD45RA+ positively selected. The chain combines TRBV5-1 with TRBJ2-3; TRBD2 matches 11 bases. The chain's CDR3 is CASSLALAGVTDTQYF. The CDR3 DNA is TGCGCCAGCAGCTTGGCACTAGCGGGAGTAACAGATACGCAGTATTTT.